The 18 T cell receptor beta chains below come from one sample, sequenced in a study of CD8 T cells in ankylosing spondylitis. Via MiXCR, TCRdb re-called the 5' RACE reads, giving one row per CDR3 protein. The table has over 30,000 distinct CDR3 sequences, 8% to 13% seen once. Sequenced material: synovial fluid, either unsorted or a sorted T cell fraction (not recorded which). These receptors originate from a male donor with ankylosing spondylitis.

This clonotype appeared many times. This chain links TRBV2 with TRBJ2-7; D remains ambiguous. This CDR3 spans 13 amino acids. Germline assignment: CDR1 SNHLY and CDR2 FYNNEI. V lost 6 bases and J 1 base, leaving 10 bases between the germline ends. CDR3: CASRRSPSYEQYF. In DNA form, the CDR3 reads TGTGCCAGCAGGAGATCCCCTTCCTACGAGCAGTACTTC.

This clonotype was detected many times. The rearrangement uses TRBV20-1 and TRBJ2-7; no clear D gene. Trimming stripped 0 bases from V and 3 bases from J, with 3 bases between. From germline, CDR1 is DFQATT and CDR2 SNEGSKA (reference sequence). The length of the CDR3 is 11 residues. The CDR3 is CSAREDYEQYF. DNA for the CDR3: TGCAGTGCTAGAGAGGACTACGAGCAGTACTTC.

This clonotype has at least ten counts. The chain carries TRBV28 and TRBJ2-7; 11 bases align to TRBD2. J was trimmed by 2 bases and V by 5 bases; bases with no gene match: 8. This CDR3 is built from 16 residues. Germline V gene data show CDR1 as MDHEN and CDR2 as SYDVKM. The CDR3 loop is CASSQPGTSGTYEQYF. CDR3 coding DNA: TGTGCCAGCAGTCAGCCCGGGACTAGCGGAACCTACGAGCAGTACTTC.

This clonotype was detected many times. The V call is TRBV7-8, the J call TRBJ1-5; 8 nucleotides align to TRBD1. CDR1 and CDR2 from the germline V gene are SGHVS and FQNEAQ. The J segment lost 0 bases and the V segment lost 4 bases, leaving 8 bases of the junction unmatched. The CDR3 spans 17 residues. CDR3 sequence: CASSSPDRDSSNQPQHF. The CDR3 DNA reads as TGTGCCAGCAGCTCTCCGGACAGGGACTCTAGCAATCAGCCCCAGCATTTT.

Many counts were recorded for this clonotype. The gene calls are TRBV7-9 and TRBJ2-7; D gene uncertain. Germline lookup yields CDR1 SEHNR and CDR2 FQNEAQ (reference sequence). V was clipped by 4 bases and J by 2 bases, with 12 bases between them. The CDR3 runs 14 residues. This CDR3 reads CASSSSYCPYEQYF. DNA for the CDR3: TGTGCCAGCAGCTCCTCTTACTGTCCCTACGAGCAGTACTTC.

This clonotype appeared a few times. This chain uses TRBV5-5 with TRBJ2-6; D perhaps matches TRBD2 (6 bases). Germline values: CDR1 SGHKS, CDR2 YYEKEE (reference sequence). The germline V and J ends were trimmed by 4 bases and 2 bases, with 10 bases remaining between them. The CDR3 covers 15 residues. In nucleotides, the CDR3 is TGTGCCAGCAGCCGTGGAGGGGCTGGGGCCAACGTCCTGACTTTC. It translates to CASSRGGAGANVLTF.

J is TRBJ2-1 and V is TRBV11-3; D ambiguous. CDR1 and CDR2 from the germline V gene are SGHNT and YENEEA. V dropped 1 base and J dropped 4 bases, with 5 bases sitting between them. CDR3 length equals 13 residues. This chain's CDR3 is CASSLGEYNEQFF. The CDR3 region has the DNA TGTGCCAGCAGCTTAGGAGAATACAATGAGCAGTTCTTC.

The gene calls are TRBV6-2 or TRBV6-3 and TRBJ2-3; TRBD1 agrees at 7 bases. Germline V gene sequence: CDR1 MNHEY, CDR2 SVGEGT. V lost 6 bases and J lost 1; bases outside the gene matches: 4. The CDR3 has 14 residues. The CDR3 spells CASRDGQGTDTQYF. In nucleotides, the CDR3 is TGTGCCAGCAGAGACGGACAGGGCACAGATACGCAGTATTTT.

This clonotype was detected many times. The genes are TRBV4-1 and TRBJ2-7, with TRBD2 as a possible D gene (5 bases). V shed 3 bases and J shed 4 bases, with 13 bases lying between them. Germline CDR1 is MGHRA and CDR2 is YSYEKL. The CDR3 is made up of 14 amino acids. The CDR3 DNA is TGCGCCAGCAGCCACCGGACGGGAAATTACGAGCAGTACTTC. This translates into CASSHRTGNYEQYF.

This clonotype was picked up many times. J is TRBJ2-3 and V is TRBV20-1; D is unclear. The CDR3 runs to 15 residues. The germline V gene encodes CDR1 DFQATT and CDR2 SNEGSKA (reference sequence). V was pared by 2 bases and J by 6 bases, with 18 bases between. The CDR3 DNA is TGCAGTGCTAGAACCCCTGGACCAGTCAGGGATACGCAGTATTTT. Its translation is CSARTPGPVRDTQYF.

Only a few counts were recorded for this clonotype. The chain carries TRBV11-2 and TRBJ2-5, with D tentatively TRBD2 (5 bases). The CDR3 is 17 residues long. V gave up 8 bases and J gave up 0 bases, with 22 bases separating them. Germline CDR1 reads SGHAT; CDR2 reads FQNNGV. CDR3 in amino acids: CASGSARTRNYQETQYF. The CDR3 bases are TGTGCCAGCGGGAGTGCCAGGACCCGTAACTACCAAGAGACCCAGTACTTC.

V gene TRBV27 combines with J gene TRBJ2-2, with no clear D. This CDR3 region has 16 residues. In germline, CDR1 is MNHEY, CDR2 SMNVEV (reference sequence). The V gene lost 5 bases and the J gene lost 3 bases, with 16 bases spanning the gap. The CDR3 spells CASSARPQTYTGELFF. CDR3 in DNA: TGTGCCAGCAGTGCCCGACCCCAGACTTACACCGGGGAGCTGTTTTTT.

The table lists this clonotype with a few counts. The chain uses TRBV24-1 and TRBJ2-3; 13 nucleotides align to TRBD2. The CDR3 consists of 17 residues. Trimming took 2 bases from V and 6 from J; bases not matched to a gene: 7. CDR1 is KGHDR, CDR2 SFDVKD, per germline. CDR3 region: CATSDSPGLAGPDTQYF. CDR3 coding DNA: TGTGCCACCAGTGATTCGCCGGGACTAGCGGGACCCGATACGCAGTATTTT.

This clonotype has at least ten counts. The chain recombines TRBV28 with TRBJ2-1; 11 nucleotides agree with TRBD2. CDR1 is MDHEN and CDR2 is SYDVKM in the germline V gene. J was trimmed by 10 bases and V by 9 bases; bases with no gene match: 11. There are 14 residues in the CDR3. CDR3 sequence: CASAGRLAGYEQFF. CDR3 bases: TGTGCCAGTGCGGGAAGACTAGCGGGATACGAGCAGTTCTTC.

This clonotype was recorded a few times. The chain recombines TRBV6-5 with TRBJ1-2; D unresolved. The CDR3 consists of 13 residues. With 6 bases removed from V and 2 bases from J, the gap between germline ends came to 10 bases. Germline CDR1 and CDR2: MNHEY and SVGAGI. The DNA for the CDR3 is TGTGCCAGCAGGTATTCGGGAAACTATGGCTACACCTTC. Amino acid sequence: CASRYSGNYGYTF.

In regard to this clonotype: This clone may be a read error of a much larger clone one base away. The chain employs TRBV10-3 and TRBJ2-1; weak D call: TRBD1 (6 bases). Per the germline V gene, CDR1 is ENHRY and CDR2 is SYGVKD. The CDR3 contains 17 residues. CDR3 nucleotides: TGTGCCATCGGTGAGCAGGGGCCACTAAGCTCCTACAATGAGCAGTTCTTC. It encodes CAIGEQGPLSSYNEQFF.

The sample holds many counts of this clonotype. In DNA, the CDR3 is TGTGCCAGCAGTTACCCTAGCGGGCTCCAAGAGACCCAGTACTTC. Protein: CASSYPSGLQETQYF. The V call is TRBV28, the J call TRBJ2-5; 8 nucleotides agree with TRBD2. This CDR3 spans 15 amino acids. The germline V gene encodes CDR1 MDHEN and CDR2 SYDVKM. J was trimmed by 1 base and V by 4 bases; bases with no gene match: 5.

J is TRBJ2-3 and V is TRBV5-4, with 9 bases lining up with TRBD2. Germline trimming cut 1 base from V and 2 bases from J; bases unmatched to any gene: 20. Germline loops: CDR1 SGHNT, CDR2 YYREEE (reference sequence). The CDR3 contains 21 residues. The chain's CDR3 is CASSLLAFSGSFPYYTDTQYF. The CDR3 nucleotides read TGTGCCAGCAGCTTGTTGGCTTTTAGCGGGAGTTTCCCTTACTACACAGATACGCAGTATTTT.